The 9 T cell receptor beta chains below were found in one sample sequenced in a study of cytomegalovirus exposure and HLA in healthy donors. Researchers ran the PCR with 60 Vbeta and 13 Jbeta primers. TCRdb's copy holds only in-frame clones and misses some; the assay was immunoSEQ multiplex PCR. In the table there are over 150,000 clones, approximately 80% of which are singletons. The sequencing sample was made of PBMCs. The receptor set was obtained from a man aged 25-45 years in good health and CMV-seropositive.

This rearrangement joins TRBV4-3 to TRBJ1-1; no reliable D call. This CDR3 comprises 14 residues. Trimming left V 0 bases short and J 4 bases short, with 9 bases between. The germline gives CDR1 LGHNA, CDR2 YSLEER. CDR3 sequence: CASSQDRELTEAFF. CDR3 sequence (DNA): TGCGCCAGCAGCCAAGATAGGGAGCTCACTGAAGCTTTCTTT.

Here the CDR3 DNA reads TGTGCCAGTAGTAACGAGGGACAGAATTGGGAAAAACTGTTTTTT. It encodes CASSNEGQNWEKLFF. The gene calls are TRBV19 and TRBJ1-4, with 7 nucleotides matching TRBD1. Losses at the gene ends were 4 bases for V and 8 bases for J; bases not matched to a gene: 10. Germline CDR1 LNHDA, CDR2 SQIVND (reference sequence). This CDR3 is 15 amino acids long.

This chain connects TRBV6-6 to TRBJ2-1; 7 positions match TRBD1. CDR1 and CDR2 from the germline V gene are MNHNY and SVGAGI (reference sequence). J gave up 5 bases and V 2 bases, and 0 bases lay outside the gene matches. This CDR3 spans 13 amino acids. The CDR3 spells CASSYGQDNEQFF. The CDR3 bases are TGTGCCAGCAGTTACGGACAGGACAATGAGCAGTTCTTC.

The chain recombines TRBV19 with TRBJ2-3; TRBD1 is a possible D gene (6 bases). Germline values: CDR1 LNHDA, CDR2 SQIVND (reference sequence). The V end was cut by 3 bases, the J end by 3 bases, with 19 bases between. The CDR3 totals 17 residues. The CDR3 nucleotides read TGTGCCAGTAGTATGGCCCCGGAGGACAGCAATACAGATACGCAGTATTTT. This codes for CASSMAPEDSNTDTQYF.

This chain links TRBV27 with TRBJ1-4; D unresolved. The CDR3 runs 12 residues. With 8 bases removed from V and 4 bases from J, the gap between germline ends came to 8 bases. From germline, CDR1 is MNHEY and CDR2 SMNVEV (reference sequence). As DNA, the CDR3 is TGTGCCAGCGGGCACGGTAATGAAAAACTGTTTTTT. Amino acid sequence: CASGHGNEKLFF. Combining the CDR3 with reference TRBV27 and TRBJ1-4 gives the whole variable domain EAQVTQNPRYLITVTGKKLTVTCSQNMNHEYMSWYRQDPGLGLRQIYYSMNVEVTDKGDVPEGYKVSRKEKRNFPLILESPSPNQTSLYFCASGHGNEKLFFGSGTQLSVL.

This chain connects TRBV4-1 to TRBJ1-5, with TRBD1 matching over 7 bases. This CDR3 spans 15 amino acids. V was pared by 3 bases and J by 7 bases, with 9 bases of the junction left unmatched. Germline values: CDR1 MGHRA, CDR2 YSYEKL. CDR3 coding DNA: TGCGCCAGCAGCCATAACCCCAGGGGGGACCAGCCCCAGCATTTT. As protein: CASSHNPRGDQPQHF.

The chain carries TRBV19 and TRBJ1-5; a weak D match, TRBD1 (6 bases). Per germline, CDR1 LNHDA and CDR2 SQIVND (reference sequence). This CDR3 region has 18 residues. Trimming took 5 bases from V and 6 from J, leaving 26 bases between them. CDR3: CASSRRLFLTGSSQPQHF. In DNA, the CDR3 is TGTGCCAGTAGTCGCCGACTCTTCCTGACAGGTAGTAGTCAGCCCCAGCATTTT.

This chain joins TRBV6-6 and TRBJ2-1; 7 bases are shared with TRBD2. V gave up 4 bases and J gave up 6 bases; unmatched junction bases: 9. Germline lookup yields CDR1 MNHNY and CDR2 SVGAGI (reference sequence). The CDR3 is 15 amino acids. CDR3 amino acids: CASSSASGLINEQFF. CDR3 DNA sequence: TGTGCCAGCAGTTCCGCTAGCGGTTTGATCAATGAGCAGTTCTTC.

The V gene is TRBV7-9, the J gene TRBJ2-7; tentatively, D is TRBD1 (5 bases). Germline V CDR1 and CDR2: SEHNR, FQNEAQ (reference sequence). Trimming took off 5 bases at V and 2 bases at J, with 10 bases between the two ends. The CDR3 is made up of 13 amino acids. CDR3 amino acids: CASSRKGPYEQYF. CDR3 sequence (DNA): TGTGCCAGCAGCCGGAAGGGGCCCTACGAGCAGTACTTC.